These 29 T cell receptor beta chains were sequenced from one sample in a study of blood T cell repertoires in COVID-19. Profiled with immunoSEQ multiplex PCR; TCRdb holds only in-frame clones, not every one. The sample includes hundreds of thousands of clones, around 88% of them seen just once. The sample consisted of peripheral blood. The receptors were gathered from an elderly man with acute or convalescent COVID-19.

For the CDR3, the DNA is TGTGCCAGCAGCTGGGGGCGGAGTAACACTGAAGCTTTCTTT. Residues: CASSWGRSNTEAFF. The chain is built from TRBV5-4 and TRBJ1-1, with D perhaps TRBD1 (6 bases). V lost 3 bases and J lost 2, with 11 bases in between. CDR1 and CDR2 (germline): SGHNT, YYREEE (reference sequence). The CDR3 has 14 amino acids.

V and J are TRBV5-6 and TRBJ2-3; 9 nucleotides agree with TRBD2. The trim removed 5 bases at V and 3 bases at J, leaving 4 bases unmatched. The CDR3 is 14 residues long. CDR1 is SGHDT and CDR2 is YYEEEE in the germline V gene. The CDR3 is CASRRGGATDTQYF. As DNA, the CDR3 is TGTGCCAGCAGGCGCGGGGGGGCGACAGATACGCAGTATTTT.

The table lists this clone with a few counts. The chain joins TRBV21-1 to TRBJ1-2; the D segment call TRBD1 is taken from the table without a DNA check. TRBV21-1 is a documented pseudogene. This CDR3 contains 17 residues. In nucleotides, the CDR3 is TGTGCCAGCAGCAAAATGCCAGTCTTAACAGCTAACTATGGCTACACCTTC. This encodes CASSKMPVLTANYGYTF.

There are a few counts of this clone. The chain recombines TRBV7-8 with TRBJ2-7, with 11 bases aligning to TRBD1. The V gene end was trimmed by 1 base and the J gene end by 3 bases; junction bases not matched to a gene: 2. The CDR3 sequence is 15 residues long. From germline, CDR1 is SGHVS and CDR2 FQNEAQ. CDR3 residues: CASSLVGTGGYEQYF. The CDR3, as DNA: TGTGCCAGCAGCTTAGTGGGGACAGGGGGCTACGAGCAGTACTTC.

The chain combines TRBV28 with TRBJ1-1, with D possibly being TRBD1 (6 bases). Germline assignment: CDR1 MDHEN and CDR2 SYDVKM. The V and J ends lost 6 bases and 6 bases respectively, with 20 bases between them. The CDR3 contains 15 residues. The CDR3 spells CASRHPNTGYPEAFF. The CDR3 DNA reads TGTGCCAGCAGACACCCGAATACAGGGTACCCTGAAGCTTTCTTT.

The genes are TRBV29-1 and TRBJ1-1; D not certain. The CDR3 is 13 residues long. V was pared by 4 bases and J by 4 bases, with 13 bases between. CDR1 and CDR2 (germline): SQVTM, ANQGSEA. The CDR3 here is CSVAAPAGTEAFF. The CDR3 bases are TGCAGCGTTGCTGCCCCGGCGGGCACTGAAGCTTTCTTT.

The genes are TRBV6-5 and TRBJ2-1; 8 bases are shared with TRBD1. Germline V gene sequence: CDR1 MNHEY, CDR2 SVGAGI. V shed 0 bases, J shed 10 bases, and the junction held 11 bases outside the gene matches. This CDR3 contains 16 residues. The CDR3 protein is CASSYSGRGRYYEQFF. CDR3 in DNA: TGTGCCAGCAGTTACTCAGGCAGGGGGCGCTATTACGAGCAGTTCTTC.

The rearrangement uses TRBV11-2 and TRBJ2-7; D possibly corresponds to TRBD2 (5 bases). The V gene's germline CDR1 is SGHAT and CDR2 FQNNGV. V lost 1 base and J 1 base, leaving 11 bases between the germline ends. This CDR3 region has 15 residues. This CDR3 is CASSLGRSGSYEQYF. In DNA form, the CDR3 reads TGTGCCAGCAGCTTAGGCAGGTCGGGGTCCTACGAGCAGTACTTC.

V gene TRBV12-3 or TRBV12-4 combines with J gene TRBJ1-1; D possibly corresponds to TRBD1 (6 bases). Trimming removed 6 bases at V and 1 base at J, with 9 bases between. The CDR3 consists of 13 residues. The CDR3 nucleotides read TGTGCCAGCAGCCGGACAGAGAACACTGAAGCTTTCTTT. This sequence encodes CASSRTENTEAFF.

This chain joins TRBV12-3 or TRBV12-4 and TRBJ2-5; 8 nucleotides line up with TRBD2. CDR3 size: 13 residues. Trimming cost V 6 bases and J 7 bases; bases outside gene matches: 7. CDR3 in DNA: TGTGCCAGCAGGGACGGGACTAGTGGGACCCAGTACTTC. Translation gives CASRDGTSGTQYF.

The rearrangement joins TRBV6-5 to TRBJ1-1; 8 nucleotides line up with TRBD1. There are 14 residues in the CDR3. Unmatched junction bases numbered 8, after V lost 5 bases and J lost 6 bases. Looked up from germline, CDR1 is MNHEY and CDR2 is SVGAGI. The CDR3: CASSTRGRFPEAFF. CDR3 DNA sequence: TGTGCCAGCAGTACCAGGGGGCGCTTCCCTGAAGCTTTCTTT.

CDR3 sequence (DNA): TGCAGCGTTGGAACCGGGACAGACTATGGCTACACCTTC. It specifies CSVGTGTDYGYTF. The V and J genes are TRBV29-1 and TRBJ1-2; 7 bases match TRBD1. Germline CDR1 and CDR2: SQVTM and ANQGSEA. The V segment lost 4 bases and the J segment 3 bases; nucleotides outside the gene matches: 5. The CDR3 length is 13 residues.

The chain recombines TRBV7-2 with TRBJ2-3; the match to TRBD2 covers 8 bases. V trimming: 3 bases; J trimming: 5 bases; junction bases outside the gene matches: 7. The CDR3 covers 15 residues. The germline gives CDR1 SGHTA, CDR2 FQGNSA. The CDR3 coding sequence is TGTGCCAGCAGCTTTAACGGGGGGGCGAAAGATACGCAGTATTTT. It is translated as CASSFNGGAKDTQYF. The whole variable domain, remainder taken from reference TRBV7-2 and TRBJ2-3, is GAGVSQSPSNKVTEKGKDVELRCDPISGHTALYWYRQSLGQGLEFLIYFQGNSAPDKSGLPSDRFSAERTGGSVSTLTIQRTQQEDSAVYLCASSFNGGAKDTQYFGPGTRLTVL.

CDR3 protein: CASSETANTEAFF. In DNA, the CDR3 is TGTGCCAGCAGTGAAACAGCTAACACTGAAGCTTTCTTT. The V call is TRBV6-4, the J call TRBJ1-1; D uncertain. Germline loops: CDR1 MRHNA, CDR2 SNTAGT. V lost 3 bases, J lost 2 bases, and 7 bases lay in between. This CDR3 has 13 residues.

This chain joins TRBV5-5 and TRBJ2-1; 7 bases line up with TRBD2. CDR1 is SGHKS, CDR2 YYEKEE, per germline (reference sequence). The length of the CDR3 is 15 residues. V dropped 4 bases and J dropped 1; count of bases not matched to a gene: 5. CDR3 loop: CASSLSGSSYNEQFF. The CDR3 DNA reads TGTGCCAGCAGCCTTAGCGGGTCGTCCTACAATGAGCAGTTCTTC.

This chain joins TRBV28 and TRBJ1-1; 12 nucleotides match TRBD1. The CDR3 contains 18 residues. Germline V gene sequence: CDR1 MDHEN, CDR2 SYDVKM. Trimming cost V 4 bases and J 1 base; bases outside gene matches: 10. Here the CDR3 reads CASSSDPGQGAANTEAFF. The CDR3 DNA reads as TGTGCCAGCAGTTCTGATCCGGGACAGGGGGCTGCGAACACTGAAGCTTTCTTT.

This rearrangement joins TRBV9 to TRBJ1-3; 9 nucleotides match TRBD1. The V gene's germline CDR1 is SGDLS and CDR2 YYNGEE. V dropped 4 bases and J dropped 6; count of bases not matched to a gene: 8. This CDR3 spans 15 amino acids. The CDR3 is CASSSSGTGINTIYF. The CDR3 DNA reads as TGTGCCAGCAGCTCCTCCGGGACAGGGATAAACACCATATATTTT. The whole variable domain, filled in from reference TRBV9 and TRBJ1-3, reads DSGVTQTPKHLITATGQRVTLRCSPRSGDLSVYWYQQSLDQGLQFLIQYYNGEERAKGNILERFSAQQFPDLHSELNLSSLELGDSALYFCASSSSGTGINTIYFGEGSWLTVV.

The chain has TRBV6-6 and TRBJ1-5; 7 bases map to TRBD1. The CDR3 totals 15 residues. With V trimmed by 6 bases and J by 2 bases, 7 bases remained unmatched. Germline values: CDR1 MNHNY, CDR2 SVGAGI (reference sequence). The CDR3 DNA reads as TGTGCCAGCAGCCTAAGACAGGGCGGCAATCAGCCCCAGCATTTT. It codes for CASSLRQGGNQPQHF.

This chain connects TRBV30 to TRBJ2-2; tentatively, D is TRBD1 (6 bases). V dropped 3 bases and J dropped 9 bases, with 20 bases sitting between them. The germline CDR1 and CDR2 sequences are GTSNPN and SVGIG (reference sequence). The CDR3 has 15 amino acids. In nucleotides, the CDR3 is TGTGCCTGGAGGACAGGACGTGGATCAGCCCGGGAGCTGTTTTTT. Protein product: CAWRTGRGSARELFF. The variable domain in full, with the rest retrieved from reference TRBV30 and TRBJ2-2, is SQTIHQWPATLVQPVGSPLSLECTVEGTSNPNLYWYRQAAGRGLQLLFYSVGIGQISSEVPQNLSASRPQDRQFILSSKKLLLSDSGFYLCAWRTGRGSARELFFGEGSRLTVL.

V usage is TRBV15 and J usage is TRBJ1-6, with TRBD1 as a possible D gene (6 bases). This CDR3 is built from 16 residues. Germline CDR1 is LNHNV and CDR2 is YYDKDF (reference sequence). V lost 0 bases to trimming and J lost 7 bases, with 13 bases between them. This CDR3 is CATSRDYPGENSPLHF. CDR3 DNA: TGTGCCACCAGCAGAGATTACCCAGGGGAAAATTCACCCCTCCACTTT.

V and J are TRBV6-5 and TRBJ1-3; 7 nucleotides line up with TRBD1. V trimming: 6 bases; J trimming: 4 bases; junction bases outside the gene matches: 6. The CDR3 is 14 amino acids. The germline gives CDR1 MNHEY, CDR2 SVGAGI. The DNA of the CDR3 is TGTGCCAGCAGCCCCGGGACAGACGGAAACACCATATATTTT. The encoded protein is CASSPGTDGNTIYF.

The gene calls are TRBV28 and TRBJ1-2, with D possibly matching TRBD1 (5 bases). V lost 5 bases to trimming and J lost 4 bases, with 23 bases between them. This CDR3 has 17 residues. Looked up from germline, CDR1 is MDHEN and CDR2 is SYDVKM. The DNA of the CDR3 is TGTGCCAGCAGTCCTCGTGGGGGGGGTGTTCAGAGCTATGGCTACACCTTC. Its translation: CASSPRGGGVQSYGYTF.

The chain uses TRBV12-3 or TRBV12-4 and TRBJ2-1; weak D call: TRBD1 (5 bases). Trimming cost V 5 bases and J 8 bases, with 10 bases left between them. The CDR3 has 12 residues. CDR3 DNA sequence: TGTGCCAGCAGTCAAAGGGGCTATGAGCAGTTCTTC. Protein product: CASSQRGYEQFF.

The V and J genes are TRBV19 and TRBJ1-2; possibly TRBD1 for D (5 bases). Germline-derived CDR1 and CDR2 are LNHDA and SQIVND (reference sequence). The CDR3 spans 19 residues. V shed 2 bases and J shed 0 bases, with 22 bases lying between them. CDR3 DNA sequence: TGTGCCAGTAGTATAAGTAGGGTGAGCCCGACAGCTCCTAACTATGGCTACACCTTC. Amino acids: CASSISRVSPTAPNYGYTF.

The DNA for the CDR3 is TGCGCCAGCAGCTCAAGGACAGCCTTGATTAATGTTGGGGCCAACGTCCTGACTTTC. Translating gives CASSSRTALINVGANVLTF. The chain joins TRBV5-1 to TRBJ2-6; a weak D match, TRBD1 (6 bases). Trimming pared 3 bases from V and 3 bases from J, leaving 22 bases between. Germline V lookup: CDR1 SGHRS, CDR2 YFSETQ. CDR3 length equals 19 residues.

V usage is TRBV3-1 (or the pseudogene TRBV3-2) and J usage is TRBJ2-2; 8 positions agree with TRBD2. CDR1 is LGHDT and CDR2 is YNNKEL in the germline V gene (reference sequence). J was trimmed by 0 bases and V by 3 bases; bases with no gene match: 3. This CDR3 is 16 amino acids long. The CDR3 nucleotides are TGTGCCAGCAGCCATCCGGGAGGGCCGAACACCGGGGAGCTGTTTTTT. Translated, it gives CASSHPGGPNTGELFF.

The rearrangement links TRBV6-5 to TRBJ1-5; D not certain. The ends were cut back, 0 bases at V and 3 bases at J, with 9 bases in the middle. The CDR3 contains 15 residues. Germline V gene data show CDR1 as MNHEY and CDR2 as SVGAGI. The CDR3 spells CASSYSLASNQPQHF. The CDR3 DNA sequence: TGTGCCAGCAGTTACTCGCTGGCCTCCAATCAGCCCCAGCATTTT.

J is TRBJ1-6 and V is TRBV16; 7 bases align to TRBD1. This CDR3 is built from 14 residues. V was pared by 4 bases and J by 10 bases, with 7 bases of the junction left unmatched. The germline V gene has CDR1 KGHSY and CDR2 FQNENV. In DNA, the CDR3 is TGTGCCAGCAGCCGCGACAGGGTTAACTCACCCCTCCACTTT. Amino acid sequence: CASSRDRVNSPLHF.

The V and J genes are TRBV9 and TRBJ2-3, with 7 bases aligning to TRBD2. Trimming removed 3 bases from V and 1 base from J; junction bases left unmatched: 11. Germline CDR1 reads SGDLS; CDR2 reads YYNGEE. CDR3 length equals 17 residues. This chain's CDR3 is CASSASGPLGGTDTQYF. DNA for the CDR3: TGTGCCAGCAGCGCTAGCGGTCCCCTGGGTGGCACAGATACGCAGTATTTT.